The clone carrying this T cell receptor beta chain appeared a few times. Antigen: not known. The source of the sample is a study of cytomegalovirus exposure and HLA in healthy donors. Study-level points and caveats: Earlier analysis yielded a pattern in which most TCR beta V segments were productive about 90% or about 30% of the time.

From germline, CDR1 is SGHNT and CDR2 YENEEA. Trimming shortened V by 8 bases and J by 6 bases, and 17 bases separated the two germline ends. The CDR3 is 14 amino acids. The PCR ran on 60 Vbeta and 13 Jbeta primers. Clones were read by immunoSEQ multiplex PCR, and TCRdb kept only the in-frame ones, dropping some. This table holds roughly 100,000 clones, roughly four fifths found once. The chain combines TRBV11-3 with TRBJ2-1; a possible D gene is TRBD2 (5 bases). The specimen was PBMCs. The receptor was derived from a man in his forties in good health and CMV-seronegative. The CDR3 region is CASGGFSLTNEQFF. In nucleotides, the CDR3 is TGTGCCAGCGGAGGATTTTCCTTAACCAATGAGCAGTTCTTC.